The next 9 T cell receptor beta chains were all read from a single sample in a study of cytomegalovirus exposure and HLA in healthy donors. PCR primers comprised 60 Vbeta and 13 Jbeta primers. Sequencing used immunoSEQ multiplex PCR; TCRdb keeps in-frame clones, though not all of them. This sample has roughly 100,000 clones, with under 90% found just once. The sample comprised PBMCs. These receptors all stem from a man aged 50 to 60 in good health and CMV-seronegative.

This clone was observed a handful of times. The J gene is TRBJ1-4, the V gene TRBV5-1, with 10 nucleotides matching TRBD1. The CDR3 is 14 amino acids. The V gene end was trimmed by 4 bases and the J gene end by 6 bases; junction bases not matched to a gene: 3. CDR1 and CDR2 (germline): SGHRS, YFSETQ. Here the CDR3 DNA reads TGCGCCAGCAGCGCGGGGACAGGGGATGAAAAACTGTTTTTT. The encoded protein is CASSAGTGDEKLFF.

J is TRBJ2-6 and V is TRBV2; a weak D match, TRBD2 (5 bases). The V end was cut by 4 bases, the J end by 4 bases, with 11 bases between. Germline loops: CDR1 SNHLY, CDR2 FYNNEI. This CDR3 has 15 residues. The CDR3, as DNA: TGTGCCAGCAGTGGCGAGGGTGCAGGGGCCAACGTCCTGACTTTC. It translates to CASSGEGAGANVLTF.

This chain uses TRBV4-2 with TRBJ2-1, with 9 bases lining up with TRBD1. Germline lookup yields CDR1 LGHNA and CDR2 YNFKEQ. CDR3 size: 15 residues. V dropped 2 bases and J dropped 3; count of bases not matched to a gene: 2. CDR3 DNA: TGTGCCAGCAGCCAACTGGGACAGGGCTACAATGAGCAGTTCTTC. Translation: CASSQLGQGYNEQFF.

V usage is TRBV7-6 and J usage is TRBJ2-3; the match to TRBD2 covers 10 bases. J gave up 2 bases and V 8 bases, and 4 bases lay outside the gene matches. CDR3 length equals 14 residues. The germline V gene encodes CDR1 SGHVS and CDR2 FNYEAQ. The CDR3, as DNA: TGTGCCAGCGCTAGCGGGAGCAACACAGATACGCAGTATTTT. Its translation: CASASGSNTDTQYF.

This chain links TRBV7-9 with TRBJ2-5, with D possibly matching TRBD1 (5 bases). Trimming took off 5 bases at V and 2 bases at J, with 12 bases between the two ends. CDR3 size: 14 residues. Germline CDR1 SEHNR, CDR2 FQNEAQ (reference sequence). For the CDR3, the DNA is TGTGCCAGCAGCCCCCGTTACAGGCAAGAGACCCAGTACTTC. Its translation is CASSPRYRQETQYF. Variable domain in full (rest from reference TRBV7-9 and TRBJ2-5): DTGVSQNPRHKITKRGQNVTFRCDPISEHNRLYWYRQTLGQGPEFLTYFQNEAQLEKSRLLSDRFSAERPKGSFSTLEIQRTEQGDSAMYLCASSPRYRQETQYFGPGTRLLVL.

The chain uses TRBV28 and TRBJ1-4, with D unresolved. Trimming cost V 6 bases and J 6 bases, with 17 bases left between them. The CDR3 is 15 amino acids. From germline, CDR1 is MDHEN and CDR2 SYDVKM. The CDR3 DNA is TGTGCCAGCAGACTACTCCAGATGAACGATGAAAAACTGTTTTTT. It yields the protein CASRLLQMNDEKLFF.

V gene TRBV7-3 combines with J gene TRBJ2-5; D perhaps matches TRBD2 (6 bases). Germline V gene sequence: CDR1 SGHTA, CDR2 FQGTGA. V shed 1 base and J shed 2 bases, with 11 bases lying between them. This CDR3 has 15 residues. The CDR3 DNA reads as TGTGCCAGCAGCTTAAGTTTAGCGGCTCAAGAGACCCAGTACTTC. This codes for CASSLSLAAQETQYF. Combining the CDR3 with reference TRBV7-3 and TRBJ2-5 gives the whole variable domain GAGVSQTPSNKVTEKGKYVELRCDPISGHTALYWYRQSLGQGPEFLIYFQGTGAADDSGLPNDRFFAVRPEGSVSTLKIQRTERGDSAVYLCASSLSLAAQETQYFGPGTRLLVL.

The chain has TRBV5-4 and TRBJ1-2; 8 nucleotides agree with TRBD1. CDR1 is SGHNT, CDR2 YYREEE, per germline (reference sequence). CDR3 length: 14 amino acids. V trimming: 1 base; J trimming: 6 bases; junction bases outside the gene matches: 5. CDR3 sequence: CASSLSGGRDGYTF. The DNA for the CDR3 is TGTGCCAGCAGCTTGTCAGGGGGCAGGGATGGCTACACCTTC.

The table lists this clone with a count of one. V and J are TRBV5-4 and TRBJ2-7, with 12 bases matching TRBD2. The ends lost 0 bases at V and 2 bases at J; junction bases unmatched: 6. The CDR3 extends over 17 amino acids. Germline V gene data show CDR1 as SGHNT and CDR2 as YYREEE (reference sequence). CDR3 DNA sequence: TGTGCCAGCAGCTTGGGTGGGACTAGCGGGTCCACCTACGAGCAGTACTTC. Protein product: CASSLGGTSGSTYEQYF. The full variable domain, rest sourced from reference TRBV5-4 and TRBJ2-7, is ETGVTQSPTHLIKTRGQQVTLRCSSQSGHNTVSWYQQALGQGPQFIFQYYREEENGRGNFPPRFSGLQFPNYSSELNVNALELDDSALYLCASSLGGTSGSTYEQYFGPGTRLTVT.